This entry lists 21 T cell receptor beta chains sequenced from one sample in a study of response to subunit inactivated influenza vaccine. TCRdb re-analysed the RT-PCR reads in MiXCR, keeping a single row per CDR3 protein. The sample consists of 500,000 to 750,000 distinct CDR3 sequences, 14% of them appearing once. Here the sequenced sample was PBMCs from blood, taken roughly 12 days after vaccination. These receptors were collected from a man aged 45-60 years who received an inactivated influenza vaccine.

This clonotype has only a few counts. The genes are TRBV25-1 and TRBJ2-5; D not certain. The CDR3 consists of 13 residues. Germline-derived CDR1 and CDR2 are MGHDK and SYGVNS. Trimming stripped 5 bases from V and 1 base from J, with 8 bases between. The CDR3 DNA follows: TGTGCCAGCAGTCGGTCCCCCCAAGAGACCCAGTACTTC. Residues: CASSRSPQETQYF.

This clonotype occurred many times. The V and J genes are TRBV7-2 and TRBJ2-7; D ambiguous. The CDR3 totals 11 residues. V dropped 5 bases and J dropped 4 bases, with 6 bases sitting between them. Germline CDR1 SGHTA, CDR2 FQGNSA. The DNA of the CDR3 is TGTGCCAGCAGCGCCAGATACGAGCAGTACTTC. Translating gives CASSARYEQYF. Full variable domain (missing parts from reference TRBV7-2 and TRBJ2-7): GAGVSQSPSNKVTEKGKDVELRCDPISGHTALYWYRQSLGQGLEFLIYFQGNSAPDKSGLPSDRFSAERTGGSVSTLTIQRTQQEDSAVYLCASSARYEQYFGPGTRLTVT.

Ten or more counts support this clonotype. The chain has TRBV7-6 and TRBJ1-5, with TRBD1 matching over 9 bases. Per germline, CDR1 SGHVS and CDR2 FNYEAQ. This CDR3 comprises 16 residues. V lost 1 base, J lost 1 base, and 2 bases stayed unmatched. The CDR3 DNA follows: TGTGCCAGCAGCTTAGGGACAGGGGTGAGCAATCAGCCCCAGCATTTT. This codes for CASSLGTGVSNQPQHF.

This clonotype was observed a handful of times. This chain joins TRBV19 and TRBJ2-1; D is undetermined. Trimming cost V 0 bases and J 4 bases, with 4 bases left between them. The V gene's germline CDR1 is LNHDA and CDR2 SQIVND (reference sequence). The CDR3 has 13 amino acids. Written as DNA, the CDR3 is TGTGCCAGTAGTATAGATACGTACAATGAGCAGTTCTTC. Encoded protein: CASSIDTYNEQFF.

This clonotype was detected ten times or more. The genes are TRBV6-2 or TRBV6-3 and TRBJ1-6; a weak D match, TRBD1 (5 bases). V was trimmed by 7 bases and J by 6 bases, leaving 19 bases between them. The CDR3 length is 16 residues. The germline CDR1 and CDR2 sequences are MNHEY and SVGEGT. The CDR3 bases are TGTGCCAGCACCGGCCCCGACAGAAGAGTTAATTCACCCCTCCACTTT. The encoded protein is CASTGPDRRVNSPLHF.

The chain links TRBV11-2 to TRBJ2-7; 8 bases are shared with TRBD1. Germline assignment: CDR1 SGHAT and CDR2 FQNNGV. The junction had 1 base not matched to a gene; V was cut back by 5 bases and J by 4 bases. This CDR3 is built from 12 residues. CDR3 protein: CASSTGGYEQYF. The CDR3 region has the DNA TGTGCCAGCAGCACAGGGGGATACGAGCAGTACTTC.

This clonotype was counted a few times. The CDR3 coding sequence is TGTGCCAGCAGCCTAGGGGGGACAGCGGGAAAGCAGTACTTC. Protein sequence: CASSLGGTAGKQYF. The rearrangement links TRBV12-3 or TRBV12-4 to TRBJ2-7, with D perhaps being TRBD1 or TRBD2 (7 bases each). There are 14 residues in the CDR3. Trimming pared 6 bases from V and 8 bases from J, leaving 20 bases between.

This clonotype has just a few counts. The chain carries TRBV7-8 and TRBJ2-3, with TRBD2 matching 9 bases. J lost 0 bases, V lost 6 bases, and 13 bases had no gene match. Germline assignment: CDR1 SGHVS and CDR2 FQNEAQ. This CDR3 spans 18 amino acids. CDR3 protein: CASRPRLAERPSTDTQYF. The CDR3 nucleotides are TGTGCCAGCAGGCCTAGACTAGCGGAGCGACCTAGCACAGATACGCAGTATTTT.

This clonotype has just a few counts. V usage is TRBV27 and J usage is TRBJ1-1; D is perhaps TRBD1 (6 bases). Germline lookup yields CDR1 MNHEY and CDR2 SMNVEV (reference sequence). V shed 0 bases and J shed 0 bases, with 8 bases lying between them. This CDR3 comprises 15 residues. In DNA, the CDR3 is TGTGCCAGCAGTTTATCGGCAGGGGTGAACACTGAAGCTTTCTTT. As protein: CASSLSAGVNTEAFF.

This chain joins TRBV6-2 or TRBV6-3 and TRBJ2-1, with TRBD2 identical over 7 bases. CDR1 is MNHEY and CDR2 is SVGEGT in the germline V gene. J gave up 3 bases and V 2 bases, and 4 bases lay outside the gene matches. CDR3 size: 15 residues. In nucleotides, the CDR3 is TGTGCCAGCAGTTACAGAGCGGGAAGCTACAATGAGCAGTTCTTC. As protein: CASSYRAGSYNEQFF.

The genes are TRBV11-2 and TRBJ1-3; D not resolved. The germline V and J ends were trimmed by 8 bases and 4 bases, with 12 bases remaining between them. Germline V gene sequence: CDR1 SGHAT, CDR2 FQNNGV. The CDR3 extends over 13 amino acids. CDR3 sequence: CASAALGGNTIYF. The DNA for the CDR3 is TGTGCCAGCGCCGCGTTGGGCGGAAACACCATATATTTT.

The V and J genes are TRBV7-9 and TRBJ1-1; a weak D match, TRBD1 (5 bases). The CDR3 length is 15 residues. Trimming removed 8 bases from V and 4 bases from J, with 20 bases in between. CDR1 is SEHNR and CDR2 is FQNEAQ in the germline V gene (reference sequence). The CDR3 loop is CASYRVGGASTEAFF. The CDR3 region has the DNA TGTGCCAGCTACCGCGTGGGAGGGGCCAGCACTGAAGCTTTCTTT.

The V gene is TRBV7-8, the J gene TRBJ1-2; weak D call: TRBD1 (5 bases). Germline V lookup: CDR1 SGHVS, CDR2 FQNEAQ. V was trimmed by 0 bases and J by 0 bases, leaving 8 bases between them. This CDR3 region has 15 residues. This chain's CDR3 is CASSLAGGTNYGYTF. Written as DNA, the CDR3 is TGTGCCAGCAGCTTAGCGGGGGGAACTAACTATGGCTACACCTTC.

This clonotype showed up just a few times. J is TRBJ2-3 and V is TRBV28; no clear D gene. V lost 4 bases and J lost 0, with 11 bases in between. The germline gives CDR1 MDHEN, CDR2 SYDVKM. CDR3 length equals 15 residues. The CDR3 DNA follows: TGTGCCAGCAGTTCCCCTACCAGTAGCACAGATACGCAGTATTTT. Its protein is CASSSPTSSTDTQYF.

In DNA form, the CDR3 reads TGTGCCAGCAGCTTAGTGACAGGGGGCCTAAGTGAAGCTTTCTTT. Translating gives CASSLVTGGLSEAFF. The rearrangement links TRBV7-9 to TRBJ1-1, with TRBD1 identical over 10 bases. CDR3 length equals 15 residues. Germline CDR1 SEHNR, CDR2 FQNEAQ (reference sequence). The V segment lost 1 base and the J segment 7 bases; nucleotides outside the gene matches: 6.

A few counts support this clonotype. CDR3 DNA sequence: TGTGCCACCAGCACCAAGACAGCGAACACTGAAGCTTTCTTT. Amino acids: CATSTKTANTEAFF. The chain carries TRBV15 and TRBJ1-1, with a tentative D call TRBD1 (5 bases). CDR3 length equals 14 residues. Per germline, CDR1 LNHNV and CDR2 YYDKDF (reference sequence). The V and J ends lost 4 bases and 1 base respectively, with 10 bases between them.

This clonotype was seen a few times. CDR3 in DNA: TGTGCCAGCAGCCAAGGGGAAGCGGAGACCCAGTACTTC. Translated: CASSQGEAETQYF. The chain couples TRBV3-1 to TRBJ2-5; D gene unclear. This CDR3 comprises 13 residues. Germline lookup yields CDR1 LGHDT and CDR2 YNNKEL (reference sequence). V shed 1 base and J shed 5 bases, with 8 bases lying between them.

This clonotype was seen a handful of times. The CDR3 here is CASSLVGRRSSYNEQFF. CDR3 sequence (DNA): TGTGCCAGCAGCTTAGTGGGGCGGCGGAGCTCCTACAATGAGCAGTTCTTC. The chain has TRBV11-1 and TRBJ2-1, with D possibly matching TRBD1 (5 bases). The CDR3 length is 17 residues. CDR1 SGHAT and CDR2 FQDESV come from the germline V gene (reference sequence). V gave up 1 base and J gave up 0 bases, with 13 bases separating them.

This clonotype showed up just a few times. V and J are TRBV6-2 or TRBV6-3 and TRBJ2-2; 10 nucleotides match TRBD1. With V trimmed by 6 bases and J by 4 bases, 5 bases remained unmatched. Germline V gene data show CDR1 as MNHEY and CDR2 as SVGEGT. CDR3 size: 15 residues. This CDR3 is CASSIGTGVTGELFF. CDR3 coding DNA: TGTGCCAGCAGCATTGGGACAGGGGTCACCGGGGAGCTGTTTTTT.

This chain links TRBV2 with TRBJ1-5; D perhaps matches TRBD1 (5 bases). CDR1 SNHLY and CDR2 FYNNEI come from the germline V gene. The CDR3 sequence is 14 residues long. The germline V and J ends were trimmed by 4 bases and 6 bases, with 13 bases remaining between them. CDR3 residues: CASSGAGPTQPQHF. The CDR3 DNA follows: TGTGCCAGCAGTGGGGCGGGACCCACTCAGCCCCAGCATTTT. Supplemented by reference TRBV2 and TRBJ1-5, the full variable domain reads EPEVTQTPSHQVTQMGQEVILRCVPISNHLYFYWYRQILGQKVEFLVSFYNNEISEKSEIFDDQFSVERPDGSNFTLKIRSTKLEDSAMYFCASSGAGPTQPQHFGDGTRLSIL.

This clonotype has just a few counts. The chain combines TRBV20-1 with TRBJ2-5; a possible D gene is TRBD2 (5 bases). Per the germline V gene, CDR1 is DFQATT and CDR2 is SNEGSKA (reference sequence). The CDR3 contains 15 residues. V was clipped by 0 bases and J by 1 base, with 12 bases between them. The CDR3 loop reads CSARDSRGTQETQYF. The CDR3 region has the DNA TGCAGTGCTAGAGATTCCCGGGGAACCCAAGAGACCCAGTACTTC.